This T cell receptor beta chain stems from a study of blood T cell repertoires in COVID-19. At the level of the study: COVID-19 samples from acute and convalescent phases originated in the United States, Italy and Spain.

The authors' processing: Researchers report that nucleated cell counts were estimated from reference gene primer amplification. Profiled with immunoSEQ multiplex PCR; TCRdb holds only in-frame clones, not every one. V, J and clone size derive from that table, while D and trimming were established from the DNA sequence. Among approximately 220,000 clones listed, 82% were seen once. The source material was peripheral blood. This TCR was recovered from a woman aged 70-85 years with acute or convalescent COVID-19.

The CDR3 nucleotides read TGTGCCAGCAGTTTTTACCGGGACAGGGGACAAGAGACCCAGTACTTC. Translation: CASSFYRDRGQETQYF. The chain employs TRBV6-2 or TRBV6-3 and TRBJ2-5, with 10 nucleotides matching TRBD1. Germline CDR1 and CDR2: MNHEY and SVGEGT. The CDR3 runs to 16 residues. The trim removed 4 bases at V and 2 bases at J, leaving 7 bases unmatched.